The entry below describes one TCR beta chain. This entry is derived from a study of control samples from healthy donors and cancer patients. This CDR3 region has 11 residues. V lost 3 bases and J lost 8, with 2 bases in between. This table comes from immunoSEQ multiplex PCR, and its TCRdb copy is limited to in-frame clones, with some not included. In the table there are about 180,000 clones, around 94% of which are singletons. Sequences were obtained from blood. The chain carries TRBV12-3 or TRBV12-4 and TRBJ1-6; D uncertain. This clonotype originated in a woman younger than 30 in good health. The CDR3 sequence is CASSLDSPLHF. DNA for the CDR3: TGTGCCAGCAGTTTGGATTCACCCCTCCACTTT.